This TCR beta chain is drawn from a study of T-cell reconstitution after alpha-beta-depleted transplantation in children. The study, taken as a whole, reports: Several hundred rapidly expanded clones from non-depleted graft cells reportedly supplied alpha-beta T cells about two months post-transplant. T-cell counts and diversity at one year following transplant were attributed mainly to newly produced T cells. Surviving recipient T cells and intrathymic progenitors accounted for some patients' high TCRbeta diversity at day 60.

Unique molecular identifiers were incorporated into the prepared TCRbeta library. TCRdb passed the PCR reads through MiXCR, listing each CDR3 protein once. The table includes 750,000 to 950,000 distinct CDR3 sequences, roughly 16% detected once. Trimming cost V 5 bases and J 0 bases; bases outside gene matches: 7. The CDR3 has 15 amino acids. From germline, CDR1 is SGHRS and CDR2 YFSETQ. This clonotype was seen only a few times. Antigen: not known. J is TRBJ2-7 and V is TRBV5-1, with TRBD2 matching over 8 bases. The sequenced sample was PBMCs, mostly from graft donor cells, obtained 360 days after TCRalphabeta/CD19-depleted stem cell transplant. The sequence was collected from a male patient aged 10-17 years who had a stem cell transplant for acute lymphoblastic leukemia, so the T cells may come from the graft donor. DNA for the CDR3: TGCGCCAGCAGGCCTACTAGCGGAGTCTCCTACGAGCAGTACTTC. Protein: CASRPTSGVSYEQYF.